These 3 T cell receptor beta chains were sequenced from one sample in a study of CD8 T cells in ankylosing spondylitis. MiXCR, run by TCRdb on the 5' RACE reads, gives a single entry per CDR3 protein. This table holds almost 250,000 distinct CDR3 sequences, 30% to 40% found once. The specimen was blood, either unsorted or a sorted T cell fraction (not recorded which). Receptor source: a male donor with ankylosing spondylitis or in good health (not recorded which).

The chain carries TRBV5-6 and TRBJ2-3, with D uncertain. From germline, CDR1 is SGHDT and CDR2 YYEEEE. This CDR3 region has 16 residues. Trimming took off 2 bases at V and 0 bases at J, with 13 bases between the two ends. CDR3 DNA: TGTGCCAGCAGCTTCCGGCGGTTCTCTAGCACAGATACGCAGTATTTT. This gives the protein CASSFRRFSSTDTQYF.

In its sample, this clonotype was seen a few times. This chain connects TRBV12-3 or TRBV12-4 to TRBJ1-2; no clear D. This CDR3 has 16 residues. V lost 4 bases and J lost 3, with 18 bases in between. CDR3 residues: CASSSRGRGNYYGYTF. CDR3 bases: TGTGCCAGCAGTTCCCGGGGTCGAGGGAACTACTATGGCTACACCTTC.

This clonotype was seen more than once but under ten times. V is TRBV12-3 or TRBV12-4 and J is TRBJ1-1; D unresolved. The CDR3 covers 15 residues. Trimming removed 2 bases at V and 1 base at J, with 11 bases between. The DNA for the CDR3 is TGTGCCAGCAGTTTATCCGGGAGAGGGAACACTGAAGCTTTCTTT. Translation: CASSLSGRGNTEAFF.